A selection of T cell receptor beta chains follows, all from one sample in a study of shared clonotypes between healthy human individuals. Only in-frame clones appear in the TCRdb table, and some are missing; sequencing was by immunoSEQ multiplex PCR. The sample has 2 million to 2.5 million clones, just under 95% seen once; the top ten hold roughly 1%. The sequenced sample was naive CD8+ T cells sorted from blood. These receptor sequences come from a man in his late teens or twenties in good health. Each CDR3 is given with its conserved first and last residue. Fields, in order: D gene, V gene, clone size, J gene, CDR3 DNA, CDR3 protein. The D gene is left open where the match is weak. The size field is filled for only some rows; it gives once, few, many or a size class.

d_call: .; v_call: TRBV5-1; clone_size: .; j_call: TRBJ2-7; cdr3_nt: TGCGCCAGCAGGGAAGGGGCGGCCTACGAGCAGTACTTC; cdr3_aa: CASREGAAYEQYF
d_call: TRBD2; v_call: TRBV5-1; clone_size: .; j_call: TRBJ2-1; cdr3_nt: TGCGCCAGCAGCTCCCAGAAAATGACTAGCGAAAAGCTCTTC; cdr3_aa: CASSSQKMTSEKLF
d_call: .; v_call: TRBV6-1; clone_size: .; j_call: TRBJ2-1; cdr3_nt: TGTCAGGCGGGCCGGTACAATGAGCAGTTCTTC; cdr3_aa: CQAGRYNEQFF
d_call: TRBD2; v_call: TRBV4-1; clone_size: .; j_call: TRBJ2-7; cdr3_nt: TGCGCCAGCAGCCAAACTAGCGGCTACGAGCAGTACTTC; cdr3_aa: CASSQTSGYEQYF
d_call: .; v_call: TRBV5-6; clone_size: .; j_call: TRBJ2-1; cdr3_nt: TGTGCCAGCAGCTTAGTCGGCAGCCAAAGGGAGCAGTTCTTC; cdr3_aa: CASSLVGSQREQFF
d_call: .; v_call: TRBV6-1; clone_size: .; j_call: TRBJ1-2; cdr3_nt: TGTGCCTTTAATACTGGGGCAGGGGTAAACTATGGCTACACCTTC; cdr3_aa: CAFNTGAGVNYGYTF
d_call: .; v_call: TRBV6-6; clone_size: .; j_call: TRBJ1-5; cdr3_nt: TGTGCCAGCAAAGATGGAACTCTTTCGCCCCAGCATTTT; cdr3_aa: CASKDGTLSPQHF
d_call: TRBD2; v_call: TRBV10-2; clone_size: .; j_call: TRBJ2-7; cdr3_nt: TGCGCCAGCAGTGAGAGCGCTAGCGGGGGCTACGAGCAGTACTTC; cdr3_aa: CASSESASGGYEQYF
d_call: .; v_call: TRBV21-1; clone_size: .; j_call: TRBJ2-4; cdr3_nt: TGTGCCAGCATACCGCCCTACAAAGGCCTAGCCAAAAACATTCAGTACTTC; cdr3_aa: CASIPPYKGLAKNIQYF
d_call: .; v_call: TRBV6-5; clone_size: .; j_call: TRBJ2-2; cdr3_nt: TGTGCCAGCAGCTGGGTGACAGATAACACCGGGGAGCTGTTTTTT; cdr3_aa: CASSWVTDNTGELFF
d_call: .; v_call: TRBV6-1; clone_size: .; j_call: TRBJ2-7; cdr3_nt: TGTGCCAGCAGTGAAGTGATCATCGGCTACGAGCAGTACTTC; cdr3_aa: CASSEVIIGYEQYF
d_call: TRBD1; v_call: TRBV10-1; clone_size: .; j_call: TRBJ1-6; cdr3_nt: TGCGCCAGCAGTGTTGGGACAGATAATTCACCCCTCCACTTT; cdr3_aa: CASSVGTDNSPLHF
d_call: TRBD1; v_call: TRBV27; clone_size: once; j_call: TRBJ2-7; cdr3_nt: TGTGCCAGCAGTGCCGGGACAGTCTTCGAGCAGTACTTC; cdr3_aa: CASSAGTVFEQYF
d_call: .; v_call: TRBV13; clone_size: .; j_call: TRBJ2-3; cdr3_nt: TGTGCCAGCAGCTCAGCCGGGATCCGCACAGATACGCAGTATTTT; cdr3_aa: CASSSAGIRTDTQYF
d_call: .; v_call: TRBV28; clone_size: .; j_call: TRBJ2-7; cdr3_nt: TGTGCCAGCAGCACCTGGGGGGACGAGCAGTACTTC; cdr3_aa: CASSTWGDEQYF
d_call: .; v_call: TRBV19; clone_size: .; j_call: TRBJ1-6; cdr3_nt: TGTGCCAGTACCCCGGAAGGGTTCGACTATAATTCACCCCTCCACTTT; cdr3_aa: CASTPEGFDYNSPLHF
d_call: .; v_call: TRBV27; clone_size: .; j_call: TRBJ2-5; cdr3_nt: TGTGCCAGCAGTTGGGGGGCCGGGGAGACCCAGTACTTC; cdr3_aa: CASSWGAGETQYF
d_call: TRBD2; v_call: TRBV7-9; clone_size: .; j_call: TRBJ2-5; cdr3_nt: TGTGCCAGCAGACCGCTAGCGGGACCCCAAGAGACCCAGTACTTC; cdr3_aa: CASRPLAGPQETQYF
d_call: TRBD2; v_call: TRBV27; clone_size: .; j_call: TRBJ2-7; cdr3_nt: TGTGCCAGCAGTATTGGGACTAGCGGTTCCTACGAGCAGTACTTC; cdr3_aa: CASSIGTSGSYEQYF
d_call: .; v_call: TRBV9; clone_size: .; j_call: TRBJ2-1; cdr3_nt: TGTGCCAGCAGCGTAGGTTCGGGGCGATCCGGCAATGAGCAGTTCTTC; cdr3_aa: CASSVGSGRSGNEQFF
d_call: .; v_call: TRBV28; clone_size: .; j_call: TRBJ2-2; cdr3_nt: TGTGCCAGCAGCTCCGTCGGGGCCGGGGAGCTGTTTTTT; cdr3_aa: CASSSVGAGELFF
d_call: .; v_call: TRBV7-9; clone_size: .; j_call: TRBJ1-1; cdr3_nt: TGTGCCAGCAGCTTAGGGACAGATGAGTACACTGAAGCTTTCTTT; cdr3_aa: CASSLGTDEYTEAFF
d_call: TRBD2; v_call: TRBV28; clone_size: once; j_call: TRBJ2-1; cdr3_nt: TGTGCCAGCAGTTTAAGCGGGGGGGTTCTCAATGAGCAGTTCTTC; cdr3_aa: CASSLSGGVLNEQFF
d_call: TRBD2; v_call: TRBV4-3; clone_size: .; j_call: TRBJ2-2; cdr3_nt: TGCGCCAGCAGCCAAGATTTTGGGCTAGCGGGAAACACCGGGGAGCTGTTTTTT; cdr3_aa: CASSQDFGLAGNTGELFF
d_call: .; v_call: TRBV11-2; clone_size: .; j_call: TRBJ1-4; cdr3_nt: TGTGCCAGCAGCTCCACGAGAGGGCTACATGAAAAACTGTTTTTT; cdr3_aa: CASSSTRGLHEKLFF
d_call: .; v_call: TRBV4-1; clone_size: few; j_call: TRBJ1-3; cdr3_nt: TGCGCCAGCAGCCAAGATGAAGGGGCTGGAAACACCATATATTTT; cdr3_aa: CASSQDEGAGNTIYF
d_call: TRBD2; v_call: TRBV5-4; clone_size: .; j_call: TRBJ2-1; cdr3_nt: TGTGCCAGCAGCTCGGGACTAGCGATCAATGAGCAGTTCTTC; cdr3_aa: CASSSGLAINEQFF
d_call: .; v_call: TRBV2; clone_size: .; j_call: TRBJ1-1; cdr3_nt: TGTGCCAGCAGCCTCCTCTCAAACACTGAAGCTTTCTTT; cdr3_aa: CASSLLSNTEAFF
d_call: .; v_call: TRBV5-1; clone_size: once; j_call: TRBJ2-2; cdr3_nt: TGCGCCAGCAGCTTTCCCGAGGTCGGTTTCTCCGGGGAGCTGTTTTTT; cdr3_aa: CASSFPEVGFSGELFF
d_call: .; v_call: TRBV27; clone_size: .; j_call: TRBJ1-6; cdr3_nt: TGTGCCAGCAGATCTCAAATGGCAGATAATTCACCCCTCCACTTT; cdr3_aa: CASRSQMADNSPLHF
d_call: TRBD1; v_call: TRBV7-3; clone_size: .; j_call: TRBJ2-3; cdr3_nt: TGTGCCAGCAGCCTAACAGGGGCTCGCCCAGATGCGCAGTATTTT; cdr3_aa: CASSLTGARPDAQYF
d_call: .; v_call: TRBV7-6; clone_size: .; j_call: TRBJ1-1; cdr3_nt: TGTGCCAGCAGCTTAGCGAGAGGAACTGAAGCTTTCTTT; cdr3_aa: CASSLARGTEAFF
d_call: .; v_call: TRBV2; clone_size: .; j_call: TRBJ2-1; cdr3_nt: TGTGCCAGCAGTGAAGAAGTCGACTCCCCGCCAAATGAGCAGTTCTTC; cdr3_aa: CASSEEVDSPPNEQFF